In this sample, the clone carrying this TCR beta chain turned up once. Antigen unknown. J lost 9 bases, V lost 3 bases, and 9 bases had no gene match. This CDR3 is 14 amino acids long. The germline V gene has CDR1 SQVTM and CDR2 ANQGSEA. Profiled with immunoSEQ multiplex PCR; TCRdb holds only in-frame clones, not every one. The sample consists of around 94,000 clones, around nine tenths of them appearing once. This specimen comes from a study of OX40 agonist ivuxolimab in advanced cancers. Overall study: Melanoma, hepatocellular carcinoma, head and neck or renal cell cancer occurred in dose-escalation patients. General study findings and limits: Circulating CD4+ and CD8+ T cells showed clonal expansion by week 6 at 0.1 to 3.0 mg/kg.

The material was CD4+ or CD8+ T cells sorted from blood, obtained in a trial of the OX40 agonist ivuxolimab. The clonotype originates from an adult with an advanced solid tumor such as melanoma, head and neck, liver or kidney cancer. The chain has TRBV29-1 and TRBJ2-1; 9 nucleotides agree with TRBD2. CDR3 protein: CSVDGGLANGEQFF. CDR3 DNA sequence: TGCAGCGTTGACGGGGGACTAGCAAATGGTGAGCAGTTCTTC.